The source of this T cell receptor (beta chain) is a study of CD8 T cells in Susac syndrome. Roughly 0.5 to 1 ug RNA was reverse transcribed with random hexamers. TCRdb analysed the immunoSEQ multiplex PCR reads with MiXCR anew, one entry per CDR3 protein. The data hold some 240,000 distinct CDR3 sequences, with 96% observed a single time. Germline-derived CDR1 and CDR2 are SQVTM and ANQGSEA. V lost 3 bases, J lost 4 bases, and 10 bases lay in between. The length of the CDR3 is 13 residues. The sequence was obtained from a human donor with Susac syndrome. Sequences were obtained from CD4+ T cells from PBMCs. The chain couples TRBV29-1 to TRBJ2-1, with D perhaps TRBD2 (5 bases). The CDR3 region is CSVETGTYNEQFF. CDR3 DNA: TGCAGCGTTGAGACGGGAACTTACAATGAGCAGTTCTTC.